The T cell receptor (beta chain) under discussion was sequenced for a study of blood T cell repertoires in COVID-19. At the level of the study: In each case, the material was cDNA or gDNA derived from T cells, B-cell-depleted T cells, or PBMCs.

Germline V gene data show CDR1 as SQVTM and CDR2 as ANQGSEA. Trimming shortened V by 7 bases and J by 2 bases, and 12 bases separated the two germline ends. The CDR3 is made up of 13 amino acids. This clone has only one observation. TCRdb keeps only in-frame clones here, not all; method: immunoSEQ multiplex PCR. The sample yields roughly 110,000 clones, approximately 88% seen once. Input material: peripheral blood. J is TRBJ1-3 and V is TRBV29-1; possible D gene TRBD1, 6 bases. The sequence was obtained from a man aged 50-59 years with active or convalescent COVID-19. As DNA, the CDR3 is TGCAGCGCCCGGACAGATACTGGAAACACCATATATTTT. Translating gives CSARTDTGNTIYF.